This T cell receptor beta chain was identified in a study of cytomegalovirus exposure and HLA in healthy donors. Study observations and caveats: The study assumed roughly uniform donor sequencing depth for presence/absence analyses. Later on, a genetic analysis was performed. It linked a missense variant in DCLRE1C with V- and J-gene trimming of TCR beta. Prior analysis indicated that the majority of TCR beta V segments exhibited productivity approximately 87% or approximately 30% of the time. Based on reports, TCR beta sequences accurately predicted HLA-A and HLA-B alleles for most subjects.

PCR involved 60 Vbeta and 13 Jbeta primers. Only in-frame clones appear in the TCRdb table, and some are missing; sequencing was by immunoSEQ multiplex PCR. The sample carries roughly 180,000 clones, about four fifths recorded once. A word on this clone: Antigen: not known.

CDR1 and CDR2 (germline): SGHRS, YFSETQ. This CDR3 contains 17 residues. J lost 4 bases, V lost 4 bases, and 14 bases had no gene match. This sequence originates from a young woman in good health and CMV-seronegative. The chain combines TRBV5-1 with TRBJ2-3; 8 nucleotides align to TRBD2. Material for sequencing was PBMCs. The CDR3 reads CASSLTRGGRTSDTQYF. CDR3 coding DNA: TGCGCCAGCAGCCTCACTCGGGGGGGCCGGACCTCAGATACGCAGTATTTT.